Given below is one TCR beta chain in context. This specimen belongs to a study of cytomegalovirus exposure and HLA in healthy donors. The CDR3 length is 13 residues. Primers for the PCR totalled 60 Vbeta and 13 Jbeta. Method: immunoSEQ multiplex PCR; TCRdb's copy keeps in-frame clones and lacks some. The sample has 50,000 to 80,000 clones, under 80% seen once. The receptor was derived from a male donor in good health and CMV-seropositive. The specimen was PBMCs. The gene calls are TRBV21-1 and TRBJ1-2; TRBD1 was called by the table and not checked on the DNA. TRBV21-1 is shown as a pseudogene. This CDR3 reads CASSDRGDYGYTF. The CDR3, as DNA: TGTGCCAGCAGCGACAGGGGAGACTATGGCTACACCTTC.